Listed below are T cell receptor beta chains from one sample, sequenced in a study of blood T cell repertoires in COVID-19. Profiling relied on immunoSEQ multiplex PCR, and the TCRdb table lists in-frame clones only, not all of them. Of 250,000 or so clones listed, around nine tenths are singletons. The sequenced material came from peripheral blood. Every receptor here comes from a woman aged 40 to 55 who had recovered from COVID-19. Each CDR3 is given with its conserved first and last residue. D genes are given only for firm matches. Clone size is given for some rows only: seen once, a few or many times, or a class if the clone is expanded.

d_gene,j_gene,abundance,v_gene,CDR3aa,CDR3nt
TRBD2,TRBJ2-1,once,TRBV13,CASSLGLAGGRAYNEQFF,TGTGCCAGCAGCTTAGGGCTAGCGGGAGGTAGGGCGTACAATGAGCAGTTCTTC
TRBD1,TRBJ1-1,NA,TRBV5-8,CASSPGGGTEAFF,TGTGCCAGCAGCCCAGGGGGTGGGACTGAAGCTTTCTTT
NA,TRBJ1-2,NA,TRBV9,CASTRRGGYGYTF,TGTGCCAGCACCAGGCGGGGGGGCTATGGCTACACCTTC
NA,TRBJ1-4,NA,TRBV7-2,CASSLTRVHGEKLFF,TGTGCCAGCAGCTTAACACGGGTGCATGGTGAAAAACTGTTTTTT
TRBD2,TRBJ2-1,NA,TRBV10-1,CASSEGLADRNEQFF,TGCGCCAGCAGTGAGGGACTAGCGGACAGGAATGAGCAGTTCTTC
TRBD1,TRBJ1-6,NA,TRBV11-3,CASSLLPGQGHSPLHF,TGTGCCAGCAGCTTGCTACCGGGACAGGGTCATTCACCCCTCCACTTT
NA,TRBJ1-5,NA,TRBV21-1,CASSKQEPNQPQHF,TGTGCCAGCAGCAAGCAGGAACCCAATCAGCCCCAGCATTTT
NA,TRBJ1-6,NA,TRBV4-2,CASSQGMAGLNSPLHF,TGTGCCAGCAGCCAAGGGATGGCGGGGCTCAATTCACCCCTCCACTTT
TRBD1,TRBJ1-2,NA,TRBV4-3,CASSRGQGENGYTF,TGCGCCAGCAGCCGAGGACAGGGGGAGAATGGCTACACCTTC
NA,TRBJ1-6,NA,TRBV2,CASSSYSPLHF,TGTGCCAGCAGTTCCTATTCACCCCTCCACTTT
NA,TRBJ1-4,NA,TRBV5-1,CASSFATGEKLFF,TGCGCCAGCAGCTTCGCGACAGGTGAAAAACTGTTTTTT
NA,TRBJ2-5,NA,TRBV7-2,CASSLVRGAGSGETQYF,TGTGCCAGCAGCTTAGTTCGGGGGGCAGGTTCTGGGGAGACCCAGTACTTC
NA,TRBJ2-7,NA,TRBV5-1,CASSLVLAYEQYF,TGCGCCAGCAGCTTGGTACTCGCCTACGAGCAGTACTTC
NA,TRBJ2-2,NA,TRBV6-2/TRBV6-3,CASSYSGPPGDTGELFF,TGTGCCAGCAGTTACTCGGGCCCACCGGGGGACACCGGGGAGCTGTTTTTT
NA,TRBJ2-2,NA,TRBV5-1,CASSLAGTGELFF,TGCGCCAGCAGCTTGGCGGGCACCGGGGAGCTGTTTTTT
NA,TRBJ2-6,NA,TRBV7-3,CASSLTPGVLTF,TGTGCCAGCAGCTTAACGCCCGGCGTCCTGACTTTC
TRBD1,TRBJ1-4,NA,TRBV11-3,CASSPARDRAEKLFF,TGTGCCAGCAGCCCCGCGCGGGACAGGGCCGAAAAACTGTTTTTT
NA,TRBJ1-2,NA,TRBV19,CASSNLPGGYTF,TGTGCCAGTAGTAACCTTCCCGGGGGCTACACCTTC
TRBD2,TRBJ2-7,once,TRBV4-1,CASSQDSLAGSYEQYF,TGCGCCAGCAGCCAAGATTCACTAGCGGGCTCCTACGAGCAGTACTTC
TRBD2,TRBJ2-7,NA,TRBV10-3,CAITVGREGPPYEQYF,TGTGCCATCACCGTGGGGCGGGAGGGCCCTCCCTACGAGCAGTACTTC
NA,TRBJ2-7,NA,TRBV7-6,CASSSTSSEQYF,TGTGCCAGCAGCTCGACTAGTTCCGAGCAGTACTTC
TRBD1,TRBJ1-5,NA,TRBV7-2,CASTRQGQGGNQPQHF,TGTGCCAGCACCCGACAAGGACAGGGCGGGAATCAGCCCCAGCATTTT
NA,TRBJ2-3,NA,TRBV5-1,CASSPGPGGIDTQYF,TGCGCCAGCAGCCCGGGACCCGGAGGGATAGATACGCAGTATTTT
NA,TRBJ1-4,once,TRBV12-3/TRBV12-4,CASSLGQGEKLFF,TGTGCCAGCAGTTTGGGGCAGGGTGAAAAACTGTTTTTT